Listed here are 21 T cell receptor beta chains from one sample, sequenced in a study of neurological immune-mediated disorders. TCRdb re-called the 5' RACE reads with MiXCR, one entry per CDR3 protein. The table shows 55,000 to 70,000 distinct CDR3 sequences, with more than 4% occurring only once. The sample comprised PBMCs. The receptors were sampled from a woman aged 45-60 years with multiple sclerosis.

This clonotype appeared a few times. The rearrangement joins TRBV20-1 to TRBJ2-2; TRBD2 matches at 11 bases. The CDR3 is 16 amino acids. V was clipped by 6 bases and J by 4 bases; unmatched bases: 10. Germline V CDR1 and CDR2: DFQATT, SNEGSKA (reference sequence). The DNA for the CDR3 is TGCAGTGCCGACCCACTAGCGGGGGCCTCCACCGGGGAGCTGTTTTTT. Protein product: CSADPLAGASTGELFF.

There are many counts of this clonotype. The chain recombines TRBV20-1 with TRBJ2-3; no clear D. Between the trimmed V and J ends, which lost 8 bases and 0 bases, there was a span of 12 bases. Germline-derived CDR1 and CDR2 are DFQATT and SNEGSKA (reference sequence). The CDR3 length is 13 residues. The CDR3 is CSSLFRSTDTQYF. CDR3 coding DNA: TGCAGTTCTCTGTTTAGGAGCACAGATACGCAGTATTTT.

With regard to this clonotype: This CDR3 is missing its conserved last phenylalanine or tryptophan, likely due to a read error. This sequence joins TRBV12-3 or TRBV12-4 and TRBJ2-5; maybe TRBD2 (7 bases). The V end lost 0 bases, the J end lost 5 bases, and 10 bases lay between the germline ends. CDR3 length equals 14 residues. CDR3: CASSLAGGPETQYC. The CDR3 DNA reads as TGTGCCAGCAGTTTAGCGGGGGGGCCTGAGACCCAGTACTGC.

This clonotype was observed at least ten times. CDR3 bases: TGTGCCAGCAGCTTGGACAGGGGAGGCTTCGGCTACACCTTC. This sequence encodes CASSLDRGGFGYTF. This sequence joins TRBV7-9 and TRBJ1-2, with 9 bases lining up with TRBD1. J was trimmed by 8 bases and V by 3 bases; bases with no gene match: 7. There are 14 residues in the CDR3. Per germline, CDR1 SEHNR and CDR2 FQNEAQ (reference sequence).

This clonotype has ten or more counts. The CDR3 bases are TGTGCCAGCAGCACTTATCCCTCCACGGGTTCCTACAATGAGCAGTTCTTC. Its protein product is CASSTYPSTGSYNEQFF. The chain carries TRBV7-3 and TRBJ2-1; D is uncertain. Trimming removed 5 bases from V and 1 base from J, with 18 bases in between. The CDR3 length is 17 residues. Germline V gene data show CDR1 as SGHTA and CDR2 as FQGTGA.

In this sample, this clonotype turned up many times. The genes are TRBV6-2 or TRBV6-3 and TRBJ1-1; TRBD1 might be the D (6 bases). Trimming shortened V by 6 bases and J by 4 bases, and 18 bases separated the two germline ends. From germline, CDR1 is MNHEY and CDR2 SVGEGT. There are 15 residues in the CDR3. The CDR3 nucleotides read TGTGCCAGCAGATCTACGACAGGAGTGGGCACTGAAGCTTTCTTT. Translated, it gives CASRSTTGVGTEAFF.

As concerns this clonotype: Relative to the germline gene, one junction end is altered; a read error may explain this. The rearrangement uses TRBV6-6 and TRBJ1-5; D not certain. CDR3 length: 11 amino acids. Germline V gives CDR1 MNHNY, CDR2 SVGAGI (reference sequence). CDR3 sequence: CSSRDVQPQNF. CDR3 DNA: TGTTCCAGCCGTGATGTTCAGCCCCAGAATTTT.

The V gene is TRBV10-3, the J gene TRBJ2-5; D possibly matches TRBD1 or TRBD2 (5 bases each). Per the germline V gene, CDR1 is ENHRY and CDR2 is SYGVKD. V gave up 6 bases and J gave up 4 bases, with 9 bases separating them. The length of the CDR3 is 12 residues. The CDR3 loop reads CAIRGDGETQYF. In nucleotides, the CDR3 is TGTGCCATCAGGGGGGATGGAGAGACCCAGTACTTC.

This clonotype was found many times. The chain carries TRBV5-1 and TRBJ1-4, with 9 bases that match TRBD1. Germline V lookup: CDR1 SGHRS, CDR2 YFSETQ. This CDR3 is built from 15 residues. Germline trimming cut 4 bases from V and 3 bases from J; bases unmatched to any gene: 4. CDR3 sequence reads: CASSIDRGANEKLFF. The CDR3 DNA reads TGCGCCAGCAGCATAGACAGGGGGGCTAATGAAAAACTGTTTTTT.

This clonotype came up many times. The rearrangement links TRBV20-1 to TRBJ1-6; maybe TRBD1 (5 bases). V was pared by 3 bases and J by 0 bases, with 12 bases between. In germline, CDR1 is DFQATT, CDR2 SNEGSKA (reference sequence). The CDR3 has 16 amino acids. The CDR3 loop is CSASRDRSSYNSPLHF. In nucleotides, the CDR3 is TGCAGTGCTAGTAGGGACCGCAGCTCCTATAATTCACCCCTCCACTTT.

V gene TRBV5-1 combines with J gene TRBJ2-3; D is possibly TRBD1 (5 bases). CDR1 and CDR2 (germline): SGHRS, YFSETQ. This CDR3 is built from 13 residues. Trimming took off 0 bases at V and 4 bases at J, with 6 bases between the two ends. The CDR3 region has the DNA TGCGCCAGCAGCTTGGCAGGGCCAGATACGCAGTATTTT. Translating gives CASSLAGPDTQYF.

This clonotype came up many times. V and J are TRBV12-3 or TRBV12-4 and TRBJ2-7; D unclear. CDR3 size: 13 residues. V lost 2 bases and J 1 base, leaving 6 bases between the germline ends. DNA of the CDR3: TGTGCCAGCAGTTTAAAGGGATCCTACGAGCAGTACTTC. Protein: CASSLKGSYEQYF.

This clonotype was seen repeatedly, ten times or more. This chain links TRBV7-8 with TRBJ1-5, with a tentative D call TRBD1 (6 bases). The CDR3 covers 15 residues. CDR1 is SGHVS, CDR2 FQNEAQ, per germline. V gave up 0 bases and J gave up 3 bases, with 9 bases separating them. The CDR3 loop is CASSLARGFNQPQHF. In DNA, the CDR3 is TGTGCCAGCAGCTTAGCCAGGGGATTCAATCAGCCCCAGCATTTT.

This clonotype has at least ten counts. This sequence joins TRBV5-5 and TRBJ2-4; TRBD1 aligns across 9 bases. CDR3 size: 13 residues. Germline lookup yields CDR1 SGHKS and CDR2 YYEKEE (reference sequence). J was trimmed by 7 bases and V by 2 bases; bases with no gene match: 1. CDR3 nucleotide sequence: TGTGCCAGCAGCTTACAGGGGGCGAACATTCAGTACTTC. This encodes CASSLQGANIQYF.

The table lists this clonotype with many counts. As DNA, the CDR3 is TGTGCCAGCAGTCCGACAGGGAACACCGGGGAGCTGTTTTTT. Protein: CASSPTGNTGELFF. This chain joins TRBV12-3 or TRBV12-4 and TRBJ2-2, with TRBD1 as a possible D gene (6 bases). This CDR3 has 14 amino acids. V was clipped by 5 bases and J by 1 base, with 8 bases between them.

This clonotype came up many times. The chain employs TRBV4-3 and TRBJ2-2; 11 bases agree with TRBD2. Germline V gene sequence: CDR1 LGHNA, CDR2 YSLEER. This CDR3 is built from 19 residues. The junction had 8 bases not matched to a gene; V was cut back by 0 bases and J by 2 bases. CDR3 sequence: CASSQEGTSGGHNTGELFF. The CDR3 DNA sequence: TGCGCCAGCAGCCAAGAAGGAACTAGCGGGGGCCATAACACCGGGGAGCTGTTTTTT.

Ten or more counts support this clonotype. This chain links TRBV20-1 with TRBJ2-2; no definite D call. Trimming left V 3 bases short and J 5 bases short, with 19 bases between. Germline CDR1 is DFQATT and CDR2 is SNEGSKA (reference sequence). This CDR3 is built from 16 residues. For the CDR3, the DNA is TGCAGTGCTAGCCCGGCACGGTTACCCACGACCGGGGAGCTGTTTTTT. It codes for CSASPARLPTTGELFF.

The chain is built from TRBV7-3 and TRBJ2-2, with D perhaps TRBD1 (5 bases). Trimming stripped 3 bases from V and 4 bases from J, with 6 bases between. Germline lookup yields CDR1 SGHTA and CDR2 FQGTGA. The CDR3 is 13 residues long. CDR3 nucleotides: TGTGCCAGCAGCTTTCAGGGCACCGGGGAGCTGTTTTTT. Amino acid sequence: CASSFQGTGELFF.

J is TRBJ1-5 and V is TRBV5-5, with TRBD1 matching 7 bases. CDR1 and CDR2 (germline): SGHKS, YYEKEE (reference sequence). The V and J ends lost 1 base and 0 bases, in that order; junction bases with no gene match: 1. The CDR3 runs 15 residues. Here the CDR3 DNA reads TGTGCCAGCAGCTTGACAGGGGTTAGCAATCAGCCCCAGCATTTT. This translates into CASSLTGVSNQPQHF. Filled out from reference TRBV5-5 and TRBJ1-5, the complete variable domain reads DAGVTQSPTHLIKTRGQQVTLRCSPISGHKSVSWYQQVLGQGPQFIFQYYEKEERGRGNFPDRFSARQFPNYSSELNVNALLLGDSALYLCASSLTGVSNQPQHFGDGTRLSIL.

At least ten counts were recorded for this clonotype. One end of the junction fails to match germline, which may point to a read error. The chain joins TRBV4-1 to TRBJ1-6; a weak D match, TRBD1 (5 bases). CDR1 MGHRA and CDR2 YSYEKL come from the germline V gene. The length of the CDR3 is 16 residues. CDR3 region: CASSMRSGGDNSPLNF. The CDR3 DNA is TGCGCCAGCAGCATGCGGTCGGGAGGGGATAATTCACCCCTCAACTTT.

This clonotype came up many times. CDR3 sequence reads: CAISNDPGRNSYEQYF. The CDR3 DNA is TGTGCCATCAGCAATGATCCGGGACGCAACTCCTACGAGCAGTACTTC. This chain joins TRBV10-3 and TRBJ2-7; D is possibly TRBD1 or TRBD2 (5 bases each). V was cut by 6 bases and J by 0 bases, with 18 bases left in between. The CDR3 runs to 16 residues. The germline CDR1 and CDR2 sequences are ENHRY and SYGVKD.